The rows below give T cell receptor beta chains drawn from one sample of a study of T cells after yellow fever vaccination. TCRdb called the 5' RACE reads again in MiXCR, with one record for every CDR3 protein. The sample contains about 75,000 distinct CDR3 sequences, 7.3% of which appear only once. The sequences come from CD8+ T cells sorted from PBMCs, collected approximately 11 days after the first yellow fever vaccination. These receptors all come from a young man who received the YFV17D yellow fever vaccine. The CDR3 runs from the conserved cysteine through the conserved F or W. The D gene is left open where the match is weak. Part of the rows lack a size; the others show once, few, many or a class for expanded clones.

CDR3nt: TGTGCCAGCAGCTACACAGGGAGCACAGATACGCAGTATTTT
CDR3aa: CASSYTGSTDTQYF
v_gene: TRBV7-3
abundance: many
j_gene: TRBJ2-3
d_gene: NA

CDR3nt: TGTGCCAGCATCTGGTTTGAGAGCTCTGGAAACACCATATATTTT
CDR3aa: CASIWFESSGNTIYF
v_gene: TRBV12-3/TRBV12-4
abundance: many
j_gene: TRBJ1-3
d_gene: NA

CDR3nt: TGTGCCAGCAGCTTTACTCGTGGGTCGACCTACAATGAGCAGTTCTTC
CDR3aa: CASSFTRGSTYNEQFF
v_gene: TRBV7-9
abundance: many
j_gene: TRBJ2-1
d_gene: NA

CDR3nt: TGTGCCAGCAGCTTTACAGGGGGCCAAGAGACCCAGTACTTC
CDR3aa: CASSFTGGQETQYF
v_gene: TRBV12-3/TRBV12-4
abundance: many
j_gene: TRBJ2-5
d_gene: TRBD1

CDR3nt: TGTGCCAGTAGTTGGGCAGGGGTAAGTGAGCAGTTCTTC
CDR3aa: CASSWAGVSEQFF
v_gene: TRBV19
abundance: NA
j_gene: TRBJ2-1
d_gene: NA

CDR3nt: TGTGCCAGCAGTTTAGATGGGGTCGGAGATACGCAGTATTTT
CDR3aa: CASSLDGVGDTQYF
v_gene: TRBV12-3/TRBV12-4
abundance: many
j_gene: TRBJ2-3
d_gene: NA

CDR3nt: TGCGCCAGCAGCCAAGATCTTGGGGTGGGCACCGGGGAGCTGTTTTTT
CDR3aa: CASSQDLGVGTGELFF
v_gene: TRBV4-3
abundance: many
j_gene: TRBJ2-2
d_gene: NA

CDR3nt: TGCGCCAGCAGCCAAGGGGACCAAGTGGCCGGGGAGCTGTTTTTT
CDR3aa: CASSQGDQVAGELFF
v_gene: TRBV4-3
abundance: many
j_gene: TRBJ2-2
d_gene: NA

CDR3nt: TGTGCCAGCAGTTGGCCCCCGCTCAACCAGGGGGAAAAACTGTTTTTT
CDR3aa: CASSWPPLNQGEKLFF
v_gene: TRBV6-2/TRBV6-3
abundance: few
j_gene: TRBJ1-4
d_gene: NA

CDR3nt: TGTGCCAGCAGCGGCAGGGCGGGGAAGCCCCAGCATTTT
CDR3aa: CASSGRAGKPQHF
v_gene: TRBV7-8
abundance: few
j_gene: TRBJ1-5
d_gene: NA

CDR3nt: TGTGCCAGCAGCGTAGATGCCCCGAGCGACGAGCAGTACTTC
CDR3aa: CASSVDAPSDEQYF
v_gene: TRBV9
abundance: many
j_gene: TRBJ2-7
d_gene: NA

CDR3nt: TGCGCCAGCAGCTTGAGGAGCGGGGGTTACAATGAGCAGTTCTTC
CDR3aa: CASSLRSGGYNEQFF
v_gene: TRBV5-1
abundance: few
j_gene: TRBJ2-1
d_gene: TRBD2

CDR3nt: TGTGCCAGCAGCCCCTGGGACAGGGCCGGAAACACCATATATTTT
CDR3aa: CASSPWDRAGNTIYF
v_gene: TRBV7-9
abundance: few
j_gene: TRBJ1-3
d_gene: TRBD1

CDR3nt: TGTGCCAGCAGTTTAGGAAGGACAGGGTGGGGCGAGCAGTACTTC
CDR3aa: CASSLGRTGWGEQYF
v_gene: TRBV12-3/TRBV12-4
abundance: many
j_gene: TRBJ2-7
d_gene: TRBD1

CDR3nt: TGTGCCAGCAGCTTTGGAACTGAGCAGTTCTTC
CDR3aa: CASSFGTEQFF
v_gene: TRBV7-9
abundance: many
j_gene: TRBJ2-1
d_gene: NA

CDR3nt: TGTGCCACTTCTGGCGGGGAGACTAATGAAAAACTGTTTTTT
CDR3aa: CATSGGETNEKLFF
v_gene: TRBV27
abundance: few
j_gene: TRBJ1-4
d_gene: NA

CDR3nt: TGTGCCACCGGGCCGGGGGCCTACAATGAGCAGTTCTTC
CDR3aa: CATGPGAYNEQFF
v_gene: TRBV6-2/TRBV6-3
abundance: NA
j_gene: TRBJ2-1
d_gene: NA

CDR3nt: TGTGCCAGCAGTATCACCCGGGACTTCAGCTCCTACGAGCAGTACTTC
CDR3aa: CASSITRDFSSYEQYF
v_gene: TRBV6-1
abundance: NA
j_gene: TRBJ2-7
d_gene: NA

CDR3nt: TGCGCCAGCAGCTCGGAGATAGGGCCCTACGAGCAGTACTTC
CDR3aa: CASSSEIGPYEQYF
v_gene: TRBV5-1
abundance: few
j_gene: TRBJ2-7
d_gene: NA

CDR3nt: TGTGCCAGTAGTATCGGTAGCGGGGGGGACTACAATGAGCAGTTCTTC
CDR3aa: CASSIGSGGDYNEQFF
v_gene: TRBV19
abundance: many
j_gene: TRBJ2-1
d_gene: TRBD2

CDR3nt: TGCAGTGCTAGACTACTAGCGAGAATTACAGATACGCAGTATTTT
CDR3aa: CSARLLARITDTQYF
v_gene: TRBV20-1
abundance: many
j_gene: TRBJ2-3
d_gene: TRBD2

CDR3nt: TGTGCCAGCGGTCTACCCTGGGATACGCAGTATTTT
CDR3aa: CASGLPWDTQYF
v_gene: TRBV6-2/TRBV6-3
abundance: many
j_gene: TRBJ2-3
d_gene: NA

CDR3nt: TGTGCCAGCAGAAGCCTACAGGGAAGCTCCTACAATGAGCAGTTCTTC
CDR3aa: CASRSLQGSSYNEQFF
v_gene: TRBV12-3/TRBV12-4
abundance: NA
j_gene: TRBJ2-1
d_gene: NA

CDR3nt: TGTGCCAGCAGCCATGCGGGGGAAGAGCAGTTCTTC
CDR3aa: CASSHAGEEQFF
v_gene: TRBV3-1
abundance: few
j_gene: TRBJ2-1
d_gene: TRBD2

CDR3nt: TGTGCCAGCAGTTTAGCCGGGCCCCAAGAGACCCAGTACTTC
CDR3aa: CASSLAGPQETQYF
v_gene: TRBV12-3/TRBV12-4
abundance: many
j_gene: TRBJ2-5
d_gene: NA

CDR3nt: TGCGCCAGCAGCCTGGGACAGGGGGCCGGAGATACGCAGTATTTT
CDR3aa: CASSLGQGAGDTQYF
v_gene: TRBV5-1
abundance: few
j_gene: TRBJ2-3
d_gene: TRBD1

CDR3nt: TGCGCCAGCAGCCCGTACAGGGTAGACGGCACTGAAGCTTTCTTT
CDR3aa: CASSPYRVDGTEAFF
v_gene: TRBV5-1
abundance: few
j_gene: TRBJ1-1
d_gene: NA

CDR3nt: TGTGCCAGCAGCGTAGGAGGGGGACCGACCTACGAGCAGTACTTC
CDR3aa: CASSVGGGPTYEQYF
v_gene: TRBV9
abundance: many
j_gene: TRBJ2-7
d_gene: NA

CDR3nt: TGTGCCAGCAGCTTAATTAGCTGGGACACCCCACAAGAGACCCAGTACTTC
CDR3aa: CASSLISWDTPQETQYF
v_gene: TRBV7-2
abundance: few
j_gene: TRBJ2-5
d_gene: NA

CDR3nt: TGCGCCAGCAGCTTTACCGGGACAGGGTACGAAGCTTTCTTT
CDR3aa: CASSFTGTGYEAFF
v_gene: TRBV5-1
abundance: many
j_gene: TRBJ1-1
d_gene: TRBD1

CDR3nt: TGTGCCAGCAGTTACGGGACAGGACCCGAAGCTTTCTTT
CDR3aa: CASSYGTGPEAFF
v_gene: TRBV6-2/TRBV6-3
abundance: few
j_gene: TRBJ1-1
d_gene: TRBD1

CDR3nt: TGCAGTGCTAGGGATTCGTGGACAGTTTCCGAGCAGTACTTC
CDR3aa: CSARDSWTVSEQYF
v_gene: TRBV20-1
abundance: many
j_gene: TRBJ2-7
d_gene: NA

CDR3nt: TGTGCCAGCGACCACCAACGGAGCGGGGGGCCCACAGATACGCAGTATTTT
CDR3aa: CASDHQRSGGPTDTQYF
v_gene: TRBV7-8
abundance: many
j_gene: TRBJ2-3
d_gene: TRBD2

CDR3nt: TGTGCCAGCACCCATAGCGGGGGGGACAATGAGCAGTTCTTC
CDR3aa: CASTHSGGDNEQFF
v_gene: TRBV25-1
abundance: few
j_gene: TRBJ2-1
d_gene: TRBD2

CDR3nt: TGCGCCAGCAGCCAGGGGTTCATGAACACTGAAGCTTTCTTT
CDR3aa: CASSQGFMNTEAFF
v_gene: TRBV4-3
abundance: many
j_gene: TRBJ1-1
d_gene: NA

CDR3nt: TGTGCCAGCAGCCAAGTGGGCGGTGGCATGGGCTACACCTTC
CDR3aa: CASSQVGGGMGYTF
v_gene: TRBV14
abundance: NA
j_gene: TRBJ1-2
d_gene: NA

CDR3nt: TGCGCCAGCAGCTTGTCTCTAGTTCACGATGAGCAGTTCTTC
CDR3aa: CASSLSLVHDEQFF
v_gene: TRBV5-1
abundance: few
j_gene: TRBJ2-1
d_gene: NA

CDR3nt: TGTGCCATCAGTGAGTCGGGGAGCTCCTACAATGAGCAGTTCTTC
CDR3aa: CAISESGSSYNEQFF
v_gene: TRBV10-3
abundance: many
j_gene: TRBJ2-1
d_gene: NA

CDR3nt: TGTGCCAGCAGCTTAACCCGGGAAACAGGGATCGGGCTTGGCTACACCTTC
CDR3aa: CASSLTRETGIGLGYTF
v_gene: TRBV7-8
abundance: many
j_gene: TRBJ1-2
d_gene: NA

CDR3nt: TGTGCCAGCAGTTTGGGGGGCCCCTATTACAATGAGCAGTTCTTC
CDR3aa: CASSLGGPYYNEQFF
v_gene: TRBV27
abundance: few
j_gene: TRBJ2-1
d_gene: NA

CDR3nt: TGCGCCAGCAGCGGGAGCGGACCCTCGCGCACAGATACGCAGTATTTT
CDR3aa: CASSGSGPSRTDTQYF
v_gene: TRBV5-1
abundance: few
j_gene: TRBJ2-3
d_gene: NA

CDR3nt: TGCACCAGCAGCCATCGCGGAGGGGAAGGCTGTGAAAGGGGGAAAAACATTCAGTACTTC
CDR3aa: CTSSHRGGEGCERGKNIQYF
v_gene: TRBV1
abundance: NA
j_gene: TRBJ2-4
d_gene: NA

CDR3nt: TGTGCCAGCAAGCCCTCGGAATCCCTCGGGGATGAGCAGTTCTTC
CDR3aa: CASKPSESLGDEQFF
v_gene: TRBV7-9
abundance: NA
j_gene: TRBJ2-1
d_gene: NA

CDR3nt: TGCGCCAGCAGCTTGGTCGGAGGGGGCATTGAGCAGTTCTTC
CDR3aa: CASSLVGGGIEQFF
v_gene: TRBV5-1
abundance: many
j_gene: TRBJ2-1
d_gene: NA

CDR3nt: TGTGCCAGCAGTTACCGCGGCAATGAGCAGTTCTTC
CDR3aa: CASSYRGNEQFF
v_gene: TRBV6-5
abundance: many
j_gene: TRBJ2-1
d_gene: NA

CDR3nt: TGTGCCAGCAGCTTGGGGGCGGGGGGATTTAACAATGAGCAGTTCTTC
CDR3aa: CASSLGAGGFNNEQFF
v_gene: TRBV5-8
abundance: NA
j_gene: TRBJ2-1
d_gene: TRBD2

CDR3nt: TGCAGCGGGGCGGGGGGCCCTGAAGCTTTCTTT
CDR3aa: CSGAGGPEAFF
v_gene: TRBV29-1
abundance: NA
j_gene: TRBJ1-1
d_gene: NA

CDR3nt: TGTGCCAGCAGCTTAGGGCCCCTATACGAGCAGTACTTC
CDR3aa: CASSLGPLYEQYF
v_gene: TRBV13
abundance: few
j_gene: TRBJ2-7
d_gene: NA

CDR3nt: TGTGCCAGCAGCCCTGCCGGGGGGTGGGCTGAGCAGTTCTTC
CDR3aa: CASSPAGGWAEQFF
v_gene: TRBV5-4
abundance: few
j_gene: TRBJ2-1
d_gene: TRBD2

CDR3nt: TGTGCCAGCAGCTTGGATGGGGCGCTCAGGTGGAACACTGAAGCTTTCTTT
CDR3aa: CASSLDGALRWNTEAFF
v_gene: TRBV5-6
abundance: many
j_gene: TRBJ1-1
d_gene: NA

CDR3nt: TGTGCCAGCAGTTACTTTAGCGGGGATACCGGGGAGCTGTTTTTT
CDR3aa: CASSYFSGDTGELFF
v_gene: TRBV6-5
abundance: NA
j_gene: TRBJ2-2
d_gene: TRBD2

CDR3nt: TGTGCCAGCAGTTTTAGCAAGTCCTACGAGCAGTACTTC
CDR3aa: CASSFSKSYEQYF
v_gene: TRBV12-3/TRBV12-4
abundance: many
j_gene: TRBJ2-7
d_gene: NA